The 18 T cell receptor beta chains below all came from one sample that was sequenced in a study of blood T cell repertoires in COVID-19. Method: immunoSEQ multiplex PCR; TCRdb's copy keeps in-frame clones and lacks some. The sample consists of about 190,000 clones, around 90% of them appearing once. Sequenced input: peripheral blood. These receptors originate from a man aged 40-55 years with acute or convalescent COVID-19.

The table lists this clone with a count of one. V and J are TRBV6-6 and TRBJ1-1; unclear D gene. The CDR3 length is 12 residues. Trimming took 8 bases from V and 8 from J, leaving 15 bases between them. Per germline, CDR1 MNHNY and CDR2 SVGAGI (reference sequence). In DNA, the CDR3 is TGTGCCAGCGGCCCCCTTAGGAGCGAAGCTTTCTTT. The encoded protein is CASGPLRSEAFF.

The genes are TRBV2 and TRBJ1-2, with D uncertain. Between the trimmed V and J ends, which lost 6 bases and 1 base, there was a span of 9 bases. The CDR3 contains 13 residues. Per the germline V gene, CDR1 is SNHLY and CDR2 is FYNNEI. The CDR3 sequence: CASSGAGNYGYTF. CDR3 sequence (DNA): TGTGCCAGCAGCGGAGCGGGTAACTATGGCTACACCTTC.

The chain has TRBV6-1 and TRBJ1-2, with D perhaps matching TRBD1 (6 bases). The germline gives CDR1 MNHNS, CDR2 SASEGT. V lost 2 bases to trimming and J lost 0 bases, with 7 bases between them. This CDR3 contains 14 residues. The CDR3 loop reads CASSEQGTNYGYTF. The CDR3 DNA reads TGTGCCAGCAGTGAACAGGGGACTAACTATGGCTACACCTTC.

This chain links TRBV7-9 with TRBJ2-5; 10 bases line up with TRBD1. The CDR3 runs 16 residues. J was trimmed by 2 bases and V by 5 bases; bases with no gene match: 8. The germline CDR1 and CDR2 sequences are SEHNR and FQNEAQ (reference sequence). The CDR3: CASSLRTGGGQETQYF. The CDR3, as DNA: TGTGCCAGCAGCCTGAGGACAGGGGGAGGGCAAGAGACCCAGTACTTC. Filled out from reference TRBV7-9 and TRBJ2-5, the complete variable domain reads DTGVSQNPRHKITKRGQNVTFRCDPISEHNRLYWYRQTLGQGPEFLTYFQNEAQLEKSRLLSDRFSAERPKGSFSTLEIQRTEQGDSAMYLCASSLRTGGGQETQYFGPGTRLLVL.

J is TRBJ2-1 and V is TRBV9, with 8 bases aligning to TRBD2. The J segment lost 8 bases and the V segment lost 0 bases, leaving 10 bases of the junction unmatched. CDR1 and CDR2 from the germline V gene are SGDLS and YYNGEE. This CDR3 comprises 16 residues. CDR3 DNA: TGTGCCAGCAGCGTAGCCCCCGGGGGGGCATCTTATGAGCAGTTCTTC. Its translation: CASSVAPGGASYEQFF.

A few counts support this clone. The CDR3 spells CASSLRREDQPQHF. For the CDR3, the DNA is TGCGCCAGCAGCCTACGGCGGGAGGACCAGCCCCAGCATTTT. This chain joins TRBV4-3 and TRBJ1-5; D is ambiguous. Germline values: CDR1 LGHNA, CDR2 YSLEER. V gave up 4 bases and J gave up 7 bases, with 14 bases separating them. This CDR3 is 14 amino acids long.

The genes are TRBV7-9 and TRBJ1-2, with TRBD1 identical over 8 bases. This CDR3 is built from 13 residues. In germline, CDR1 is SEHNR, CDR2 FQNEAQ (reference sequence). V was clipped by 5 bases and J by 8 bases; unmatched bases: 7. DNA for the CDR3: TGTGCCAGCAGCCCCACAGGGGGAAAAGGCTACACCTTC. The encoded protein is CASSPTGGKGYTF. Full variable domain (remainder filled in from reference TRBV7-9 and TRBJ1-2): DTGVSQNPRHKITKRGQNVTFRCDPISEHNRLYWYRQTLGQGPEFLTYFQNEAQLEKSRLLSDRFSAERPKGSFSTLEIQRTEQGDSAMYLCASSPTGGKGYTFGSGTRLTVV.

This clone was detected only once. The chain links TRBV10-3 to TRBJ1-1; 10 bases are shared with TRBD1. CDR1 and CDR2 (germline): ENHRY, SYGVKD. V dropped 4 bases and J dropped 6; count of bases not matched to a gene: 11. The length of the CDR3 is 16 residues. CDR3 DNA: TGTGCCATCAGTGGGACCTCGGGACAGGGGATCGCTGAAGCTTTCTTT. Encoded protein: CAISGTSGQGIAEAFF.

The chain uses TRBV6-5 and TRBJ2-3; no reliable D call. This CDR3 contains 12 residues. Between the trimmed V and J ends, which lost 5 bases and 6 bases, there was a span of 9 bases. Germline assignment: CDR1 MNHEY and CDR2 SVGAGI. Here the CDR3 DNA reads TGTGCCAGCAGTCCTTCCGGGGATACGCAGTATTTT. It translates to CASSPSGDTQYF.

The chain is built from TRBV29-1 and TRBJ2-1; 13 nucleotides align to TRBD2. The CDR3 covers 14 residues. The trim removed 3 bases at V and 10 bases at J, leaving 6 bases unmatched. CDR1 is SQVTM, CDR2 ANQGSEA, per germline. CDR3 protein: CSVEVRLAGGEQFF. The CDR3 DNA is TGCAGCGTTGAGGTCAGACTAGCGGGGGGCGAGCAGTTCTTC.

V and J are TRBV7-9 and TRBJ2-7; possibly TRBD1 for D (6 bases). The CDR3 contains 18 residues. The V end was cut by 2 bases, the J end by 4 bases, with 24 bases between. Per the germline V gene, CDR1 is SEHNR and CDR2 is FQNEAQ (reference sequence). The CDR3 DNA reads TGTGCCAGCAGCTTAAATCCGGACAGACCTAGATCAAGTTACGAGCAGTACTTC. Its translation is CASSLNPDRPRSSYEQYF. The complete variable domain, with remaining parts taken from reference TRBV7-9 and TRBJ2-7, reads DTGVSQNPRHKITKRGQNVTFRCDPISEHNRLYWYRQTLGQGPEFLTYFQNEAQLEKSRLLSDRFSAERPKGSFSTLEIQRTEQGDSAMYLCASSLNPDRPRSSYEQYFGPGTRLTVT.

The rearrangement uses TRBV2 and TRBJ1-6; tentative D call: TRBD1 (6 bases). Germline CDR1 and CDR2: SNHLY and FYNNEI. V was pared by 5 bases and J by 3 bases, with 14 bases between. The CDR3 loop spans 16 amino acids. The CDR3 DNA follows: TGTGCCAGCAGTCTTACCCGACAGGTCTATAATTCACCCCTCCACTTT. Protein sequence: CASSLTRQVYNSPLHF.

The genes are TRBV5-5 and TRBJ2-2; 8 bases map to TRBD1. V dropped 9 bases and J dropped 3; count of bases not matched to a gene: 10. Germline CDR1 reads SGHKS; CDR2 reads YYEKEE (reference sequence). CDR3 length: 15 amino acids. This CDR3 is CATYAGTGYTGELFF. In nucleotides, the CDR3 is TGTGCCACCTACGCCGGGACAGGATACACCGGGGAGCTGTTTTTT. Full variable domain (missing parts from reference TRBV5-5 and TRBJ2-2): DAGVTQSPTHLIKTRGQQVTLRCSPISGHKSVSWYQQVLGQGPQFIFQYYEKEERGRGNFPDRFSARQFPNYSSELNVNALLLGDSALYLCATYAGTGYTGELFFGEGSRLTVL.

CDR3 amino acids: CASSPREGEAKNIQYF. In nucleotides, the CDR3 is TGCGCCAGCAGCCCCCGGGAGGGGGAGGCCAAAAACATTCAGTACTTC. The V and J genes are TRBV5-1 and TRBJ2-4; TRBD2 aligns across 8 bases. V gave up 4 bases and J gave up 1 base; unmatched junction bases: 7. The CDR3 sequence is 16 residues long. The germline CDR1 and CDR2 sequences are SGHRS and YFSETQ.

The chain carries TRBV5-1 and TRBJ2-7, with TRBD2 matching 9 bases. The CDR3 covers 17 residues. Unmatched junction bases numbered 13, after V lost 4 bases and J lost 2 bases. Germline CDR1 SGHRS, CDR2 YFSETQ. The CDR3 sequence is CASSPEGGGAGPYEQYF. In DNA form, the CDR3 reads TGCGCCAGCAGCCCCGAGGGCGGGGGGGCCGGCCCCTACGAGCAGTACTTC.

As concerns this clone: Within the sample, other DNA sequences also encode this same CDR3. The CDR3 reads CASSPQRGAGETQYF. The CDR3 DNA reads as TGTGCCAGCAGCCCCCAGCGGGGGGCCGGGGAGACCCAGTACTTC. The chain has TRBV7-2 and TRBJ2-5; 9 nucleotides line up with TRBD2. CDR3 length: 15 residues. Germline values: CDR1 SGHTA, CDR2 FQGNSA. The trim removed 5 bases at V and 5 bases at J, leaving 9 bases unmatched.

The chain couples TRBV14 to TRBJ2-5; maybe TRBD2 (6 bases). The V end was cut by 0 bases, the J end by 5 bases, with 10 bases between. The CDR3 is 14 residues long. Germline CDR1 is SGHDN and CDR2 is FVKESK. The CDR3 is CASSQEIAVETQYF. The CDR3 DNA reads TGTGCCAGCAGCCAAGAGATAGCGGTCGAGACCCAGTACTTC.

The rearrangement uses TRBV19 and TRBJ1-2, with 7 bases aligning to TRBD1. This CDR3 has 13 amino acids. The junction had 11 bases not matched to a gene; V was cut back by 10 bases and J by 6 bases. Germline loops: CDR1 LNHDA, CDR2 SQIVND (reference sequence). The DNA for the CDR3 is TGTGCCACCCGCGACAGGGACGCGGATGGCTACACCTTC. It yields the protein CATRDRDADGYTF.